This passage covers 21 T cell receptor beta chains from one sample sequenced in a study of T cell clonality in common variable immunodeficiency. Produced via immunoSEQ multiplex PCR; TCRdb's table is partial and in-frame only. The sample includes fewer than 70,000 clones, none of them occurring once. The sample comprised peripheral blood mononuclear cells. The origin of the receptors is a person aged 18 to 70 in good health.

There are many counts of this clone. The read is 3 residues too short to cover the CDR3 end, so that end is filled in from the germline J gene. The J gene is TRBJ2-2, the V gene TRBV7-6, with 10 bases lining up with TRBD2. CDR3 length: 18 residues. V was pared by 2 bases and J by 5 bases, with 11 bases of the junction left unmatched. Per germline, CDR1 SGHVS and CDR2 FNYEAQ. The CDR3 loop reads CASSLFLRLAGITGELFF. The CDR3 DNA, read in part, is TGTGCCAGCAGCTTATTCCTGAGACTAGCGGGTATTACCGGGGAG.

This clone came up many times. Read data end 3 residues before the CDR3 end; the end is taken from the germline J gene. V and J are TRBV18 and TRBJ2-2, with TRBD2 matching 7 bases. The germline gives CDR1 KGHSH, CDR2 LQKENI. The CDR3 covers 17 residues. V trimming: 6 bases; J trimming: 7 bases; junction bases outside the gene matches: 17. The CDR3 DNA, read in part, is TGTGCCAGCTCGTCGGCCGGGACTATAGCAGGCAACGGGGAG. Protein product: CASSSAGTIAGNGE. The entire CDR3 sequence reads CASSSAGTIAGNGELFF.

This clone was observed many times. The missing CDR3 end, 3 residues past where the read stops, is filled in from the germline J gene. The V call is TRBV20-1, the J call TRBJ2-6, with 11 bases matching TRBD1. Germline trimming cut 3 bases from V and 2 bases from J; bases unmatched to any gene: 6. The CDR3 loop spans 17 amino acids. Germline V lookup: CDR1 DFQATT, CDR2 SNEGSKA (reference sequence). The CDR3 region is CSARPGQGAAGANVLTF. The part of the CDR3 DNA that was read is TGCAGTGCTAGGCCCGGACAGGGGGCAGCTGGGGCCAACGTC.

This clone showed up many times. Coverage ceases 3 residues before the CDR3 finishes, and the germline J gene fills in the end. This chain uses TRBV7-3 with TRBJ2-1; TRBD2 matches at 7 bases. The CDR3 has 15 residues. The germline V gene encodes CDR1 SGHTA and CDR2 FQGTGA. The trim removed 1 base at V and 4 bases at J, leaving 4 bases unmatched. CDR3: CASSLNGAGYNEQFF. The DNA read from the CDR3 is TGTGCCAGCAGCTTAAACGGAGCGGGGTACAATGAG.

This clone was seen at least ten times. Partial CDR3 DNA: TGTGCCACCAGCAGAGACAGAGACTCCTACGAG. It translates to CATSRDRDSYE. In full, the CDR3 is CATSRDRDSYEQYF. V gene TRBV15 combines with J gene TRBJ2-7; D unresolved. Read data end 3 residues before the CDR3 end; the end is taken from the germline J gene. V was pared by 0 bases and J by 0 bases, with 6 bases between. This CDR3 has 14 amino acids. Germline V lookup: CDR1 LNHNV, CDR2 YYDKDF (reference sequence).

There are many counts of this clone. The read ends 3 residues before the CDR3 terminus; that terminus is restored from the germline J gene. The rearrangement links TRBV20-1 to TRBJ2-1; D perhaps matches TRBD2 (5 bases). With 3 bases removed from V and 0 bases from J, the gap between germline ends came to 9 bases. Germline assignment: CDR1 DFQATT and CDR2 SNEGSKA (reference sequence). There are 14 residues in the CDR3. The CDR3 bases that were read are TGCAGTGCTAGTCTCGGGGACTCCTACAATGAG. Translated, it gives CSASLGDSYNE. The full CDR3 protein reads CSASLGDSYNEQFF.

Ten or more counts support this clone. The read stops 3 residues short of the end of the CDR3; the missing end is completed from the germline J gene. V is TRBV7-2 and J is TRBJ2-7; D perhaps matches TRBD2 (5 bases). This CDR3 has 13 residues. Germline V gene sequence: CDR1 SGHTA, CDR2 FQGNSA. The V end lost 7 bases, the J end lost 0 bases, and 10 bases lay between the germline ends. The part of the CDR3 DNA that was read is TGTGCCAGCACCCTTAGCGACTCCTACGAG. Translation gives CASTLSDSYE. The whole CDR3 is CASTLSDSYEQYF.

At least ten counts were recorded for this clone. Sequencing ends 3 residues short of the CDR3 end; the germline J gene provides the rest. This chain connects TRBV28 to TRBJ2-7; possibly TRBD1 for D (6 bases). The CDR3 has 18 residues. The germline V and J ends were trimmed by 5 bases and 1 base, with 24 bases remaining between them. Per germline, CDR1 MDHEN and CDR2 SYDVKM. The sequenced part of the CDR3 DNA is TGTGCCAGCAGTCCTGGAGCCCTAACCGGGACACCATCCTACGAG. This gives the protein CASSPGALTGTPSYE. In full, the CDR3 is CASSPGALTGTPSYEQYF.

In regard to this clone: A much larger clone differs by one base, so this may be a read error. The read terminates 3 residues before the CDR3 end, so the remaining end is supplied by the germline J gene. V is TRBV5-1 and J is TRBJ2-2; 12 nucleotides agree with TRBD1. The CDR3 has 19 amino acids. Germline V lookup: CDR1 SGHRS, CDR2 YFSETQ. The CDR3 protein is CASSQLPGQGALGANVLFF. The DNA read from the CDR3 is TGCGCCAGCAGCCAACTTCCGGGACAGGGGGCGCTCGGGGCCAACGTG.

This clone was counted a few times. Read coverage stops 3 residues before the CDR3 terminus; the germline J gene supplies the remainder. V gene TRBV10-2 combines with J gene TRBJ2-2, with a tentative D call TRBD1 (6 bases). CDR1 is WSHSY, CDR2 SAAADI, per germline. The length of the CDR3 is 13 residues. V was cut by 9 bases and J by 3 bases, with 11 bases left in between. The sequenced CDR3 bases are TGCGCCAGTTCCAGGGGCGACACCGGGGAG. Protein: CASSRGDTGE. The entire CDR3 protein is CASSRGDTGELFF.

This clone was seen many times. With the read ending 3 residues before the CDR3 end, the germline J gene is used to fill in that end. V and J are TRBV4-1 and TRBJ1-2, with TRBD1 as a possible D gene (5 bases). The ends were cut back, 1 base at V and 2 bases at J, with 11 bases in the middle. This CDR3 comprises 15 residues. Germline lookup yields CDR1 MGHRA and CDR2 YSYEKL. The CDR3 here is CASSQAHGGNYGYTF. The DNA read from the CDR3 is TGCGCCAGCAGCCAAGCACACGGGGGAAACTATGGC.

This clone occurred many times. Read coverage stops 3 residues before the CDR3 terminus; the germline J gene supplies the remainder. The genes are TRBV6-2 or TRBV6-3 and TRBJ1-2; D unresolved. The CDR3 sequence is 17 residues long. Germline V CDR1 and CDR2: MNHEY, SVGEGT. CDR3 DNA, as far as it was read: TGTGCCAGCAGTTACTGGGCACTAGCGAGTGGTAACAATGAG. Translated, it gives CASSYWALASGNNE. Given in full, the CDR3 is CASSYWALASGNNEYTF.

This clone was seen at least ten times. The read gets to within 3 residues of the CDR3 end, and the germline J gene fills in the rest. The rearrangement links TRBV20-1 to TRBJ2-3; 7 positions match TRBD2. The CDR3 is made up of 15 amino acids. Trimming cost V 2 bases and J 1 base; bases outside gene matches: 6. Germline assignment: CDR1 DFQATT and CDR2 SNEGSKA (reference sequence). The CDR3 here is CSARKRGGGTDTQYF. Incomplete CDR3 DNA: TGCAGTGCTAGAAAGCGGGGAGGGGGCACAGATACG.

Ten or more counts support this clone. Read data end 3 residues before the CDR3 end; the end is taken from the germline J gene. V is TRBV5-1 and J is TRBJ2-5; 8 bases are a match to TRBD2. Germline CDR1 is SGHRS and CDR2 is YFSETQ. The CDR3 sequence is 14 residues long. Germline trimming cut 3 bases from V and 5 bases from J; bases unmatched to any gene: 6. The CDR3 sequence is CASSSGSGIETQYF. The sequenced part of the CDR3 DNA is TGCGCCAGCAGCTCTGGTAGCGGGATTGAGACC. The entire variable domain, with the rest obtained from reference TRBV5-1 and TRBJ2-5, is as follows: KAGVTQTPRYLIKTRGQQVTLSCSPISGHRSVSWYQQTPGQGLQFLFEYFSETQRNKGNFPGRFSGRQFSNSRSEMNVSTLELGDSALYLCASSSGSGIETQYFGPGTRLLVL.

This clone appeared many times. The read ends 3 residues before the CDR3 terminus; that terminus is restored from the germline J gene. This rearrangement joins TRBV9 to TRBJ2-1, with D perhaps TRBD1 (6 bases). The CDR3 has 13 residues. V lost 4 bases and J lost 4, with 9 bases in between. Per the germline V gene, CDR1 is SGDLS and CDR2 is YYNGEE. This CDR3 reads CASSPRGYNEQFF. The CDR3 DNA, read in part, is TGTGCCAGCAGCCCGAGGGGGTACAATGAG.

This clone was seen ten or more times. Incomplete CDR3 DNA: TGTGCCAGCAGTCGACCGGGACTATCCTACGAG. This sequence encodes CASSRPGLSYE. The full CDR3 reads CASSRPGLSYEQYF. The chain has TRBV12-3 or TRBV12-4 and TRBJ2-7; 7 bases align to TRBD2. Read sequence stops 3 residues before the CDR3 end, and the germline J gene provides the missing end. V lost 5 bases, J lost 1 base, and 5 bases stayed unmatched. The CDR3 runs to 14 residues.

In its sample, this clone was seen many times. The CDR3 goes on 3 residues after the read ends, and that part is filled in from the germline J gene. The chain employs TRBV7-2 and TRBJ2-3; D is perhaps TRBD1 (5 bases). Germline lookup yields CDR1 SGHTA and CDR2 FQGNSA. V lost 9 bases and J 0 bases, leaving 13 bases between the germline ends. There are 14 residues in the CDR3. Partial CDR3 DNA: TGTGCCAGTAAGCCGACAGTGAGCACAGATACG. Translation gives CASKPTVSTDT. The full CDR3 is CASKPTVSTDTQYF.

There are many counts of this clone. CDR3: CSAGGGALNGELFF. CDR3 bases read: TGCAGTGCTGGCGGGGGGGCACTCAACGGGGAG. The chain recombines TRBV20-1 with TRBJ2-2, with 9 bases identical to TRBD2. The read ends 3 residues shy of where the CDR3 ends; the end is completed using the germline J gene. Germline assignment: CDR1 DFQATT and CDR2 SNEGSKA (reference sequence). Trimming took 5 bases from V and 7 from J; bases not matched to a gene: 8. This CDR3 comprises 14 residues.

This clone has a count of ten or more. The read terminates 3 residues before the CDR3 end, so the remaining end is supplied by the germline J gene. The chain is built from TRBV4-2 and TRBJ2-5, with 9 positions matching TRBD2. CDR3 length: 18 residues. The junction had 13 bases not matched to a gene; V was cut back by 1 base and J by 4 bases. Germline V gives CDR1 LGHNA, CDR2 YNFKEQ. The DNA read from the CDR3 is TGTGCCAGCAGCCAAGCCTGGGGGCGGGAGGGCCCCAGAGAGACC. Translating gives CASSQAWGREGPRET. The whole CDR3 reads CASSQAWGREGPRETQYF.

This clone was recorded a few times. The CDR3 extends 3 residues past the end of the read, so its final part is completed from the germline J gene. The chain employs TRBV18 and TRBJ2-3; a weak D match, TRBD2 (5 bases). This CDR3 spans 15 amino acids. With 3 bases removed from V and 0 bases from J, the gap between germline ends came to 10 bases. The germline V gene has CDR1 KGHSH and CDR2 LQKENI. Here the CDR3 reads CASSPRAVSTDTQYF. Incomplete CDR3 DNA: TGTGCCAGCTCACCGCGGGCAGTTAGCACAGATACG.

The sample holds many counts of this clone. The covered CDR3 bases are TGTGCAGGCGGGAGTTCCAATGAG. As protein: CAGGSSNE. The CDR3 in its entirety is CAGGSSNEQFF. This chain links TRBV7-9 with TRBJ2-1; 7 nucleotides agree with TRBD2. The read finishes 3 residues shy of the CDR3 end, and the germline J gene is used to complete it. The germline gives CDR1 SEHNR, CDR2 FQNEAQ (reference sequence). The CDR3 consists of 11 residues.